This T cell receptor beta chain was documented in a study of blood T cell repertoires in COVID-19. Study information: Sites across the United States, Italy and Spain contributed samples from acute and convalescent COVID-19. The cDNA or gDNA used as material had been derived from T cells, B-cell-depleted T cells, or PBMCs.

Per the original methods: Amplifying reference gene primers gave estimates of nucleated cell counts. Sequencing used immunoSEQ multiplex PCR; TCRdb keeps in-frame clones, though not all of them. That table is the source of V, J and clone size, and D and trimming were worked out from the DNA. The repertoire holds 130,000 to 150,000 clones, with 88% as singletons. This clone was found a few times. The specimen sequenced was peripheral blood. The receptor's source is a man between 45 and 60 years old with active or convalescent COVID-19.

This CDR3 reads CASNQVSSGNTIYF. The DNA of the CDR3 is TGTGCCAGCAATCAGGTCTCCTCTGGAAACACCATATATTTT. This chain joins TRBV2 and TRBJ1-3; no firm D call. This CDR3 has 14 amino acids. Germline CDR1 is SNHLY and CDR2 is FYNNEI. V lost 7 bases and J 0 bases, leaving 10 bases between the germline ends.